The 25 T cell receptor beta chains listed next were all sequenced from one sample in a study of cytomegalovirus exposure and HLA in healthy donors. The PCR ran on 60 Vbeta and 13 Jbeta primers. Method: immunoSEQ multiplex PCR; TCRdb's copy keeps in-frame clones and lacks some. The profile shows more than 80,000 clones, about 64% of them singletons. The sample consisted of PBMCs. Receptor source: a female donor in good health and CMV-seronegative.

This clone appeared a few times. This chain uses TRBV7-8 with TRBJ2-3; 12 nucleotides align to TRBD2. The CDR3 consists of 19 residues. V lost 4 bases to trimming and J lost 6 bases; unmatched junction nucleotides: 17. CDR1 and CDR2 from the germline V gene are SGHVS and FQNEAQ. CDR3 residues: CASSSLRGGLAGPGDTQYF. CDR3 coding DNA: TGTGCCAGCAGCTCCCTTAGGGGGGGACTAGCGGGCCCCGGGGATACGCAGTATTTT.

This clone was counted between two and nine times. V is TRBV5-1 and J is TRBJ1-1, with 9 bases matching TRBD1. The trim removed 3 bases at V and 6 bases at J, leaving 6 bases unmatched. CDR1 is SGHRS and CDR2 is YFSETQ in the germline V gene. This CDR3 is built from 14 residues. The CDR3 reads CASSSYRQGAEAFF. The CDR3 bases are TGCGCCAGCAGCTCCTACCGACAGGGGGCTGAAGCTTTCTTT.

V and J are TRBV11-3 and TRBJ1-4; a weak D match, TRBD1 (5 bases). The CDR3 sequence is 14 residues long. The germline V gene encodes CDR1 SGHNT and CDR2 YENEEA. Trimming shortened V by 5 bases and J by 7 bases, and 14 bases separated the two germline ends. The CDR3 spells CASSKRAGPEKLFF. In DNA form, the CDR3 reads TGTGCCAGCAGCAAAAGGGCAGGGCCTGAAAAACTGTTTTTT.

The chain carries TRBV7-9 and TRBJ2-1; TRBD2 matches at 14 bases. Germline CDR1 reads SEHNR; CDR2 reads FQNEAQ (reference sequence). V shed 5 bases, J shed 8 bases, and the junction held 5 bases outside the gene matches. The CDR3 is 15 amino acids. The CDR3 region is CASSLGLAGVYEQFF. The DNA for the CDR3 is TGTGCCAGCAGCCTGGGACTAGCGGGAGTTTATGAGCAGTTCTTC.

In its sample, this clone was seen a few times. This rearrangement joins TRBV7-2 to TRBJ2-7; 9 bases match TRBD1. The CDR3 runs 16 residues. Germline V gene sequence: CDR1 SGHTA, CDR2 FQGNSA. V shed 5 bases, J shed 6 bases, and the junction held 14 bases outside the gene matches. The CDR3: CASSARPGQGPLEQYF. The CDR3 nucleotides are TGTGCCAGCAGCGCAAGACCGGGACAGGGTCCCCTCGAGCAGTACTTC.

The rearrangement joins TRBV27 to TRBJ1-5; 9 bases fit TRBD1. The germline gives CDR1 MNHEY, CDR2 SMNVEV (reference sequence). The ends lost 10 bases at V and 9 bases at J; junction bases unmatched: 7. The CDR3 consists of 12 residues. The CDR3 region is CATGTGIVPQHF. CDR3 DNA sequence: TGTGCCACCGGGACAGGGATCGTGCCCCAGCATTTT.

Regarding this clone: Sequence at one end of the junction differs from germline and may be a read error. The rearrangement joins TRBV6-6 to TRBJ2-1, with 7 bases that match TRBD2. The CDR3 totals 15 residues. Looked up from germline, CDR1 is MNHNY and CDR2 is SVGAGI (reference sequence). The CDR3 region has the DNA TGTGCCAGCAGTAACTCGGACCCGGGGGGCAATGAGCAGTTCTTC. Translation gives CASSNSDPGGNEQFF.

J is TRBJ2-2 and V is TRBV14; unclear D gene. Trimming pared 3 bases from V and 4 bases from J, leaving 6 bases between. The CDR3 has 13 amino acids. Germline V gene data show CDR1 as SGHDN and CDR2 as FVKESK. This CDR3 reads CASSQFRTGELFF. CDR3 nucleotides: TGTGCCAGCAGCCAGTTCCGCACCGGGGAGCTGTTTTTT.

This chain links TRBV19 with TRBJ2-2, with D maybe TRBD2 (6 bases). The germline CDR1 and CDR2 sequences are LNHDA and SQIVND (reference sequence). The CDR3 extends over 15 amino acids. The ends were cut back, 6 bases at V and 3 bases at J, with 14 bases in the middle. In nucleotides, the CDR3 is TGTGCCAGTAGCACCAGGGAGGTTCACACCGGGGAGCTGTTTTTT. Translated: CASSTREVHTGELFF.

V is TRBV30 and J is TRBJ2-1, with TRBD2 matching over 7 bases. V dropped 1 base and J dropped 1; count of bases not matched to a gene: 4. Germline V gene data show CDR1 as GTSNPN and CDR2 as SVGIG (reference sequence). The CDR3 covers 15 residues. CDR3 sequence: CAWSGRGTSYNEQFF. The CDR3 DNA is TGTGCCTGGAGTGGGCGGGGGACGTCCTACAATGAGCAGTTCTTC.

This clone was seen only a few times. The chain couples TRBV5-4 to TRBJ2-7; D possibly corresponds to TRBD1 (6 bases). This CDR3 contains 12 residues. Germline lookup yields CDR1 SGHNT and CDR2 YYREEE (reference sequence). The V gene lost 3 bases and the J gene lost 4 bases, with 8 bases spanning the gap. This CDR3 reads CASSSDSYEQYF. The CDR3 region has the DNA TGTGCCAGCAGCTCGGACAGTTACGAGCAGTACTTC.

The CDR3 is CATPTLTGEYIQYF. DNA of the CDR3: TGTGCCACCCCGACGTTAACAGGGGAGTACATTCAGTACTTC. The chain joins TRBV28 to TRBJ2-4; 7 positions agree with TRBD1. V shed 10 bases and J 8 bases; nucleotides not matched to a gene: 14. Germline CDR1 is MDHEN and CDR2 is SYDVKM. The length of the CDR3 is 14 residues.

This clone occurred once. The rearrangement joins TRBV29-1 to TRBJ1-5; no clear D. Trimming removed 3 bases from V and 1 base from J, with 7 bases in between. This CDR3 spans 13 amino acids. The germline CDR1 and CDR2 sequences are SQVTM and ANQGSEA. CDR3 in amino acids: CSVEGRSNQPQHF. The DNA for the CDR3 is TGCAGCGTTGAGGGCAGAAGCAATCAGCCCCAGCATTTT. Full variable domain (remainder filled in from reference TRBV29-1 and TRBJ1-5): SAVISQKPSRDICQRGTSLTIQCQVDSQVTMMFWYRQQPGQSLTLIATANQGSEATYESGFVIDKFPISRPNLTFSTLTVSNMSPEDSSIYLCSVEGRSNQPQHFGDGTRLSIL.

The gene calls are TRBV4-1 and TRBJ1-1; TRBD1 agrees at 7 bases. The CDR3 loop spans 17 amino acids. The germline CDR1 and CDR2 sequences are MGHRA and YSYEKL. V lost 1 base and J lost 5; bases outside the gene matches: 13. CDR3 nucleotide sequence: TGCGCCAGCAGCCAAGTCCCCTCTACAGGGGTAGGGACTGAAGCTTTCTTT. This encodes CASSQVPSTGVGTEAFF.

This chain uses TRBV30 with TRBJ1-2; no firm D call. CDR1 is GTSNPN and CDR2 is SVGIG in the germline V gene (reference sequence). This CDR3 has 14 amino acids. Between the trimmed V and J ends, which lost 3 bases and 4 bases, there was a span of 15 bases. CDR3: CAWRGWEGGYGYTF. CDR3 coding DNA: TGTGCCTGGAGGGGTTGGGAGGGAGGCTATGGCTACACCTTC.

The chain recombines TRBV5-4 with TRBJ2-3, with 9 bases identical to TRBD1. The CDR3 runs to 14 residues. With V trimmed by 4 bases and J by 4 bases, 4 bases remained unmatched. Germline V gene lookup returns CDR1 SGHNT and CDR2 YYREEE (reference sequence). The CDR3 coding sequence is TGTGCCAGCAGCCAGGACAGGGGATCAGATACGCAGTATTTT. Protein product: CASSQDRGSDTQYF.

The rearrangement joins TRBV19 to TRBJ2-7; 8 nucleotides agree with TRBD1. There are 14 residues in the CDR3. J lost 7 bases, V lost 5 bases, and 10 bases had no gene match. Germline V gives CDR1 LNHDA, CDR2 SQIVND (reference sequence). CDR3 coding DNA: TGTGCCAGTAGTTCCCAGGGGGCATCGGGGGAGCAGTACTTC. Its protein is CASSSQGASGEQYF.

This clone was recorded a few times. The chain recombines TRBV9 with TRBJ2-2; tentatively, D is TRBD1 (6 bases). The CDR3 totals 14 residues. In germline, CDR1 is SGDLS, CDR2 YYNGEE. With 3 bases removed from V and 1 base from J, the gap between germline ends came to 7 bases. DNA for the CDR3: TGTGCCAGCAGCGCGACAGGGAACACCGGGGAGCTGTTTTTT. This encodes CASSATGNTGELFF.

The chain carries TRBV7-2 and TRBJ2-1; the match to TRBD2 covers 10 bases. Looked up from germline, CDR1 is SGHTA and CDR2 is FQGNSA. The V and J ends lost 1 base and 4 bases, in that order; junction bases with no gene match: 4. The CDR3 covers 16 residues. The CDR3 sequence: CASSLVSAGGYNEQFF. The CDR3 nucleotides are TGTGCCAGCAGCTTAGTGTCAGCGGGAGGGTACAATGAGCAGTTCTTC. The variable domain in full, completed from reference TRBV7-2 and TRBJ2-1, reads GAGVSQSPSNKVTEKGKDVELRCDPISGHTALYWYRQSLGQGLEFLIYFQGNSAPDKSGLPSDRFSAERTGGSVSTLTIQRTQQEDSAVYLCASSLVSAGGYNEQFFGPGTRLTVL.

Worth noting for this clone: Its ends do not fully match the called genes, so a read error is possible. The genes are TRBV4-3 and TRBJ1-1; D possibly corresponds to TRBD1 (6 bases). The CDR3 is 18 residues long. From germline, CDR1 is LGHNA and CDR2 YSLEER. The CDR3 is CVSSQAAIGEGQNTEAFF. The CDR3 DNA is TGCGTCAGCAGCCAAGCGGCGATTGGGGAGGGACAGAACACTGAAGCTTTCTTT.

The CDR3 nucleotides are TGCGCCAGCAGCCAAGATAAGGGGCGGGACAGGGCCGAGCAGTACTTC. Protein product: CASSQDKGRDRAEQYF. The rearrangement links TRBV4-1 to TRBJ2-7, with TRBD1 matching over 9 bases. V shed 0 bases, J shed 6 bases, and the junction held 9 bases outside the gene matches. CDR1 is MGHRA and CDR2 is YSYEKL in the germline V gene. There are 16 residues in the CDR3.

This clone turned up a few times. This rearrangement joins TRBV5-1 to TRBJ1-1; 9 nucleotides line up with TRBD1. The junction had 13 bases not matched to a gene; V was cut back by 5 bases and J by 11 bases. CDR3 length: 14 amino acids. The V gene's germline CDR1 is SGHRS and CDR2 YFSETQ. Here the CDR3 DNA reads TGCGCCAGCAGATTCAAGTCGGGACAGGGCGACGCTTTCTTT. This encodes CASRFKSGQGDAFF.

This clone appeared once. The chain is built from TRBV7-2 and TRBJ2-5, with TRBD2 as a possible D gene (6 bases). The J call is uncertain, as TRBJ2-7 better fits the DNA end. The germline gives CDR1 SGHTA, CDR2 FQGNSA. CDR3 size: 15 residues. The CDR3 here is CASRTGASESYEQYF. The CDR3 bases are TGTGCCAGCAGAACTGGGGCTAGCGAGTCCTACGAGCAGTACTTC.

Details on this clone: With a much larger clone just one base away, this may be a read error. The CDR3 DNA reads as TGCGCCAGCAGGTGGGGGTTTAGCGGGAGAGATGGTTACAAGCAGTACTTC. As protein: CASRWGFSGRDGYKQYF. This chain connects TRBV5-1 to TRBJ2-7, with 9 positions matching TRBD2. The junction had 20 bases not matched to a gene; V was cut back by 5 bases and J by 8 bases. This CDR3 contains 17 residues. Germline CDR1 and CDR2: SGHRS and YFSETQ.

This chain connects TRBV14 to TRBJ2-2, with D possibly being TRBD1 (6 bases). CDR1 is SGHDN, CDR2 FVKESK, per germline. CDR3 length: 20 residues. V gave up 0 bases and J gave up 4 bases, with 24 bases separating them. The CDR3 DNA follows: TGTGCCAGCAGCCAAGATCTACCCCGCTACAGGGTAGGGTTCACCGGGGAGCTGTTTTTT. Translating it yields CASSQDLPRYRVGFTGELFF.